This TCR beta chain was sequenced during a study of response to subunit inactivated influenza vaccine. TCRdb ran MiXCR on the RT-PCR reads and lists one entry per CDR3 protein. The table shows about half a million distinct CDR3 sequences, with 25% occurring only once. The CDR3 has 17 amino acids. The germline CDR1 and CDR2 sequences are DFQATT and SNEGSKA (reference sequence). J gave up 0 bases and V 3 bases, and 10 bases lay outside the gene matches. Overall study findings and caveats: Few additional T cells are recruited per seasonal influenza vaccination, authors suggested.

A remark on this clonotype: Its antigen is still unknown.

The sequence was obtained from a man aged 50-59 years who received an inactivated influenza vaccine. The chain combines TRBV20-1 with TRBJ2-4, with 8 bases that match TRBD1. The starting material was CD4+ T cells sorted from PBMCs, obtained roughly 5 days after vaccination. The CDR3 sequence is CSASGTGFILAKNIQYF. In nucleotides, the CDR3 is TGCAGTGCTAGTGGGACAGGATTTATCCTAGCCAAAAACATTCAGTACTTC.